These 4 T cell receptor beta chains were all obtained from the same sample, sequenced in a study of shared clonotypes between healthy human individuals. Here immunoSEQ multiplex PCR was the method, and the copy in TCRdb shows in-frame clones only, minus some. The sample has around 2.3 million clones; around 95% are singletons. The sequenced sample consisted of naive CD4+ T cells sorted from blood. The subset here: CD45RA+ positively selected. The receptors derive from a man aged 18 to 29 in good health.

The V gene is TRBV6-5, the J gene TRBJ1-5; D remains unclear. This CDR3 has 15 residues. Germline CDR1 and CDR2: MNHEY and SVGAGI. V dropped 4 bases and J dropped 2 bases, with 12 bases sitting between them. The CDR3 here is CASSFDTRGNQPQHF. Here the CDR3 DNA reads TGTGCCAGCAGTTTCGACACCCGCGGCAATCAGCCCCAGCATTTT.

The chain joins TRBV30 to TRBJ1-4; no firm D call. The CDR3 contains 15 residues. Trimming cost V 4 bases and J 2 bases, with 14 bases left between them. Germline CDR1 is GTSNPN and CDR2 is SVGIG (reference sequence). For the CDR3, the DNA is TGTGCCTGGACGGGTATCGGGAGGACTAATGAAAAACTGTTTTTT. Translation gives CAWTGIGRTNEKLFF.

The chain is built from TRBV30 and TRBJ2-5; D unresolved. Germline CDR1 and CDR2: GTSNPN and SVGIG (reference sequence). Trimming took off 6 bases at V and 0 bases at J, with 11 bases between the two ends. CDR3 size: 13 residues. The CDR3 nucleotides read TGTGCCTGCAGCTCTTGGCACCAAGAGACCCAGTACTTC. Translated: CACSSWHQETQYF.

The chain links TRBV11-2 to TRBJ2-2; TRBD1 matches 9 bases. There are 16 residues in the CDR3. The germline V gene has CDR1 SGHAT and CDR2 FQNNGV. Trimming cost V 0 bases and J 1 base; bases outside gene matches: 0. Here the CDR3 reads CASSLEGQGNTGELFF. The CDR3, as DNA: TGTGCCAGCAGCTTAGAGGGACAGGGGAACACCGGGGAGCTGTTTTTT.